This is a list of T cell receptor beta chains from one sample in a study of T-cell reconstitution after alpha-beta-depleted transplantation in children. TCRdb used MiXCR to reprocess the PCR reads, holding one entry per CDR3 protein. The table records about 300,000 distinct CDR3 sequences, 7.5% to 9% of them present only once. Sequences were derived from peripheral blood, sampled 360 days after TCRalphabeta/CD19-depleted stem cell transplant. The receptors derive from a female patient aged 2-15 years who had a stem cell transplant for Fanconi anemia, so the T cells may come from the graft donor. Both conserved end residues are part of each CDR3. The order of the fields is J gene, D gene, V gene, clone size, CDR3 protein, CDR3 DNA. The D gene is left open where the match is weak. The size of a clone is reported for some rows only, either as once, few or many, or as a class for expanded clones.

>TRBJ1-1|NA|TRBV5-5|few
CASSLAGGEDTEAFF
TGTGCCAGCAGCTTGGCCGGCGGAGAAGACACTGAAGCTTTCTTT
>TRBJ2-5|TRBD2|TRBV12-3/TRBV12-4|many
CASRAGLAGVETQYF
TGTGCCAGCAGAGCCGGACTAGCGGGGGTCGAGACCCAGTACTTC
>TRBJ2-7|TRBD1|TRBV6-5|many
CASSSTGELNEQYF
TGTGCCAGCAGTTCGACAGGGGAGTTAAACGAGCAGTACTTC
>TRBJ1-6|NA|TRBV19|few
CASSIGTDNNNSPLHF
TGTGCCAGTAGTATCGGAACGGACAACAATAATTCACCCCTCCACTTT
>TRBJ1-1|TRBD1|TRBV6-1|many
CASSVTWDRVAFF
TGTGCCAGCAGTGTTACTTGGGACAGGGTGGCTTTCTTT
>TRBJ2-5|NA|TRBV25-1|many
CASRGETQYF
TGTGCCAGCAGGGGAGAGACCCAGTACTTC
>TRBJ1-6|NA|TRBV3-1|few
CASSPATGSSPLHF
TGTGCCAGCAGCCCAGCGACAGGCTCTTCACCCCTCCACTTT
>TRBJ2-7|TRBD2|TRBV9|many
CASSPEGGTSGYEQYF
TGTGCCAGCAGCCCAGAGGGGGGGACTAGCGGCTACGAGCAGTACTTC
>TRBJ2-7|NA|TRBV18|NA
CASSPGRWDEQYF
TGTGCCAGCTCCCCCGGTCGTTGGGACGAGCAGTACTTC
>TRBJ2-7|TRBD2|TRBV18|NA
CASSPGASGRVFYEQYF
TGTGCCAGCTCACCAGGGGCTAGCGGGAGAGTTTTCTACGAGCAGTACTTC
>TRBJ1-1|NA|TRBV4-2|many
CASSPPEENTEAFF
TGTGCCAGCAGCCCGCCGGAAGAGAACACTGAAGCTTTCTTT
>TRBJ2-6|NA|TRBV25-1|many
CASSEYSASGANVLTF
TGTGCCAGCAGTGAATATTCGGCCTCTGGGGCCAACGTCCTGACTTTC
>TRBJ2-7|TRBD2|TRBV4-1|NA
CASSHATSGGGIGEQYF
TGCGCCAGCAGCCACGCGACTAGCGGGGGTGGGATCGGCGAGCAGTACTTC
>TRBJ1-2|TRBD1|TRBV30|once
CAWSPPGQVANYGYTF
TGTGCCTGGAGTCCCCCGGGACAGGTGGCTAACTATGGCTACACCTTC
>TRBJ2-7|TRBD1|TRBV27|many
CASSLLGQGAYEQYF
TGTGCCAGCAGTTTACTGGGACAGGGGGCCTACGAGCAGTACTTC
>TRBJ2-7|NA|TRBV29-1|many
CSALPPAVTTYEQYF
TGCAGCGCACTACCTCCAGCGGTTACAACCTACGAGCAGTACTTC
>TRBJ1-5|NA|TRBV4-1|NA
CASSFTDGGNQPQHF
TGCGCCAGCAGCTTTACCGATGGGGGAAATCAGCCCCAGCATTTT
>TRBJ2-1|TRBD2|TRBV15|many
CATSRGTSGEASYNEQFF
TGTGCCACCAGCAGAGGAACTAGCGGGGAGGCGTCCTACAATGAGCAGTTCTTC
>TRBJ1-4|TRBD1|TRBV12-3/TRBV12-4|NA
CASSRQGGIEKLFF
TGTGCCAGCAGTCGACAGGGAGGTATTGAAAAACTGTTTTTT
>TRBJ1-2|TRBD1|TRBV7-9|NA
CASSLPGQGNANYGYTF
TGTGCCAGCAGCTTACCGGGACAGGGTAACGCTAACTATGGCTACACCTTC
>TRBJ1-4|TRBD1|TRBV18|NA
CASSRQGVREKLFF
TGTGCCAGCTCACGACAGGGGGTGCGTGAAAAACTGTTTTTT
>TRBJ1-5|NA|TRBV5-5|NA
CASSLGAPSNQPQHF
TGTGCCAGCAGCTTGGGGGCCCCTAGCAATCAGCCCCAGCATTTT
>TRBJ2-7|NA|TRBV3-1|many
CASSPKLGGEQYF
TGTGCCAGCAGCCCCAAACTAGGGGGCGAGCAGTACTTC
>TRBJ2-1|TRBD2|TRBV5-1|many
CASSLTTSGYNEQFF
TGCGCCAGCAGCCTCACGACTAGCGGGTACAATGAGCAGTTCTTC
>TRBJ1-5|NA|TRBV21-1|NA
CASSLLRHRSNQPQHF
TGTGCCAGCTCCCTTCTCCGCCACCGGAGCAATCAGCCCCAGCATTTT
>TRBJ1-2|NA|TRBV6-5|few
CASSYARFGYGYTF
TGTGCCAGCAGTTATGCCAGGTTCGGCTATGGCTACACCTTC
>TRBJ2-1|NA|TRBV7-2|few
CASSPGAPRKEQFF
TGTGCCAGCAGCCCCGGGGCCCCGAGGAAAGAGCAGTTCTTC
>TRBJ2-2|NA|TRBV28|many
CASSAGAGELFF
TGTGCCAGCAGCGCAGGGGCCGGGGAGCTGTTTTTT
>TRBJ1-1|NA|TRBV4-3|many
CASSPRVRDEQNTEAFF
TGCGCCAGCAGCCCCCGAGTAAGAGACGAGCAGAACACTGAAGCTTTCTTT
>TRBJ2-1|TRBD2|TRBV4-2|many
CASRDASGSYNEQFF
TGTGCCAGCAGGGACGCTAGCGGGAGCTACAATGAGCAGTTCTTC
>TRBJ2-1|TRBD2|TRBV20-1|many
CSARLTSGRDNEQFF
TGCAGTGCTAGACTGACTAGCGGGAGAGACAATGAGCAGTTCTTC
>TRBJ2-1|TRBD2|TRBV20-1|many
CSANLAGPSYNEQFF
TGCAGTGCTAACCTAGCGGGTCCGTCCTACAATGAGCAGTTCTTC
>TRBJ2-2|NA|TRBV28|few
CASSFPDSFYTGELFF
TGTGCCAGCAGTTTCCCAGACTCATTTTACACCGGGGAGCTGTTTTTT
>TRBJ2-7|NA|TRBV9|NA
CASSVVSGGEQYF
TGTGCCAGCAGCGTAGTCTCAGGCGGGGAGCAGTACTTC
>TRBJ2-7|NA|TRBV20-1|many
CSASGTQTYEQYF
TGCAGTGCCTCGGGGACCCAAACCTACGAGCAGTACTTC
>TRBJ2-5|TRBD1|TRBV20-1|NA
CSARGQGRETQYF
TGCAGTGCTAGGGGACAGGGCAGGGAGACCCAGTACTTC
>TRBJ2-2|NA|TRBV7-6|few
CASSLAQMQGELFF
TGTGCCAGCAGCTTAGCCCAGATGCAAGGGGAGCTGTTTTTT
>TRBJ2-1|NA|TRBV20-1|many
CSAKLTLYNEQFF
TGCAGTGCTAAACTCACTTTATACAATGAGCAGTTCTTC
>TRBJ1-1|NA|TRBV12-3/TRBV12-4|many
CASSLPGHAPNTEAFF
TGTGCCAGCAGTCTCCCGGGACACGCTCCGAACACTGAAGCTTTCTTT
>TRBJ2-2|TRBD2|TRBV2|NA
CASIQGAGKNTGELFF
TGTGCCAGCATCCAGGGAGCGGGGAAGAACACCGGGGAGCTGTTTTTT
>TRBJ1-5|TRBD1|TRBV11-2|NA
CASSMRQGPLMNSNQPQHF
TGTGCCAGCAGCATGAGACAGGGGCCACTTATGAATAGCAATCAGCCCCAGCATTTT
>TRBJ1-5|TRBD1|TRBV6-1|few
CASTTGPYSNQPQHF
TGTGCCAGCACGACAGGGCCTTATAGCAATCAGCCCCAGCATTTT
>TRBJ1-4|TRBD1|TRBV5-5|NA
CASSATPTGGRREKLFF
TGTGCCAGCAGCGCCACCCCAACAGGGGGCCGAAGGGAAAAACTGTTTTTT
>TRBJ1-1|NA|TRBV20-1|many
CSASAIKGTEAFF
TGCAGTGCTAGTGCCATTAAAGGCACTGAAGCTTTCTTT
>TRBJ2-7|TRBD2|TRBV6-5|NA
CASSFLTSGSKYEQYF
TGTGCCAGCAGTTTCCTGACTAGCGGGAGTAAGTACGAGCAGTACTTC
>TRBJ2-5|NA|TRBV21-1|many
CASSKGTSGRETQYF
TGTGCCAGCAGCAAAGGGACTAGCGGGAGAGAGACCCAGTACTTC
>TRBJ2-2|TRBD2|TRBV7-2|many
CASSLPTGTSDSNTGELFF
TGTGCCAGCAGCCTTCCTACCGGGACTAGCGACTCGAACACCGGGGAGCTGTTTTTT
>TRBJ2-7|TRBD2|TRBV7-2|few
CASSLVGLAYEQYF
TGTGCCAGCAGCTTAGTTGGACTAGCGTACGAGCAGTACTTC
>TRBJ2-3|NA|TRBV4-2|NA
CASSQDLRITDTQYF
TGTGCCAGCAGCCAAGACCTCAGGATCACAGATACGCAGTATTTT
>TRBJ1-2|TRBD1|TRBV12-5|NA
CASGFSGGYGYTF
TGTGCTAGTGGTTTCTCAGGGGGCTATGGCTACACCTTC
>TRBJ2-1|NA|TRBV20-1|few
CSARDLSGSNSYNEQFF
TGCAGTGCTAGAGATCTTAGTGGGAGTAACTCCTACAATGAGCAGTTCTTC
>TRBJ2-3|TRBD2|TRBV6-1|few
CASSQSGESTDTQYF
TGTGCCAGCAGTCAGAGCGGGGAAAGCACAGATACGCAGTATTTT
>TRBJ2-7|TRBD1|TRBV20-1|many
CSARTDRGLWEQYF
TGCAGTGCTAGAACGGACAGGGGGCTATGGGAGCAGTACTTC
>TRBJ2-1|NA|TRBV2|many
CASRGEPDEQFF
TGTGCCAGCAGGGGCGAACCCGATGAGCAGTTCTTC